This T cell receptor (beta chain) was sequenced in a study of T cell responses to AZD1222 COVID-19 vaccine. Study-wide results and caveats: The study identified only six AZD1222 recipients as seropositive at baseline. Regions 160-218 and 743-854 dominated among vaccine-associated CD4 TCRs spanning spike.

Note on this clone: What it binds is not known.

Data came from immunoSEQ multiplex PCR; TCRdb stores just in-frame clones and leaves some out. In the table there are about 69,000 clones, roughly 80% of which are singletons. Looked up from germline, CDR1 is SQVTM and CDR2 is ANQGSEA. The CDR3 has 12 amino acids. V was pared by 1 base and J by 6 bases, with 7 bases between. The clonotype comes from an adult who received the AZD1222 COVID-19 vaccine. The chain has TRBV29-1 and TRBJ2-1; D is unresolved. This specimen consisted of peripheral blood, obtained 28 days after the second AZD1222 dose. This CDR3 is CSVEGLANEQFF. The CDR3 DNA is TGCAGCGTTGAAGGGTTGGCCAATGAGCAGTTCTTC.